This T cell receptor beta chain was recorded in a study of post-analysis software for immune sequencing data. The CDR3 totals 15 residues. The germline V gene encodes CDR1 SGHRS and CDR2 YFSETQ. V was shortened by 2 bases and J by 1 base, with 13 bases between the two germline ends. Study observations and caveats: The study found TRBV5-6, TRBV5-1 and TRBV20-1 among a handful of TRBV segments more frequent in patients than controls. Same-batch preparations were strongly co-clustered by F measure.

Included in the TCR beta cDNA libraries were unique molecular identifiers. T cells numbering about 0.9 to 10 million yielded cDNA molecules that totaled roughly 500,000. MiXCR, run by TCRdb on the PCR reads, gives a single entry per CDR3 protein. This table has a few hundred thousand distinct CDR3 sequences, 34% appearing once. This clonotype was detected only a few times. The target antigen is unknown. This chain connects TRBV5-1 to TRBJ2-7; D possibly uses TRBD1 or TRBD2 (5 bases each). Source material: blood. The receptor was isolated from a girl aged 2-17 years with multiple sclerosis. DNA for the CDR3: TGCGCCAGCAGCTTAGAGGGACCGCCTTCCTACGAGCAGTACTTC. It codes for CASSLEGPPSYEQYF. Filled out from reference TRBV5-1 and TRBJ2-7, the complete variable domain reads KAGVTQTPRYLIKTRGQQVTLSCSPISGHRSVSWYQQTPGQGLQFLFEYFSETQRNKGNFPGRFSGRQFSNSRSEMNVSTLELGDSALYLCASSLEGPPSYEQYFGPGTRLTVT.